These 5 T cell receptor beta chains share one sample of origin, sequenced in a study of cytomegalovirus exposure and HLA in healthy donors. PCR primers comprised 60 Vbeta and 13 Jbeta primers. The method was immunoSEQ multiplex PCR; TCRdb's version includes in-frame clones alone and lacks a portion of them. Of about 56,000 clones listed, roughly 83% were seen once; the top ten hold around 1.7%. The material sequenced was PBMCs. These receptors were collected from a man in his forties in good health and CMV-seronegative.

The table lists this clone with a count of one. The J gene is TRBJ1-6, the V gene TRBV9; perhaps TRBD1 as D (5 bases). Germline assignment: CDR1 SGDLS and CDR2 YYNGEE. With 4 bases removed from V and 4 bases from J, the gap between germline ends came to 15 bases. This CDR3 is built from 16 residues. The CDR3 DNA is TGTGCCAGCAGCTCCATGCGGGGGGAGTATAATTCACCCCTCCACTTT. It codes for CASSSMRGEYNSPLHF.

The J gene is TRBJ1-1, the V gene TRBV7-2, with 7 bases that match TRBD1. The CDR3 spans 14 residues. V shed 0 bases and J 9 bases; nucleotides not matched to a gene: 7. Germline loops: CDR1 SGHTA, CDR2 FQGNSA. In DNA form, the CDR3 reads TGTGCCAGCAGCTTAGCCCAATCAGGGGGGAAAGCTTTCTTT. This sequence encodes CASSLAQSGGKAFF.

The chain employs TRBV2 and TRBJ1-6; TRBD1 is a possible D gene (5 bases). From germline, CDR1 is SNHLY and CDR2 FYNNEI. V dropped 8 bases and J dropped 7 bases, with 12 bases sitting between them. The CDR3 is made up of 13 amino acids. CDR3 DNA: TGTGCCAGCGGCGGGGGGAACAATTCACCCCTCCACTTT. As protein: CASGGGNNSPLHF.

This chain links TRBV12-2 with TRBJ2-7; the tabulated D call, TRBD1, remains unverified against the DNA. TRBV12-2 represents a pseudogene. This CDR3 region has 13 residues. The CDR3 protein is CASRLADNYEQYF. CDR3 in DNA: TGTGCAAGTCGCTTAGCCGACAACTACGAGCAGTACTTC.

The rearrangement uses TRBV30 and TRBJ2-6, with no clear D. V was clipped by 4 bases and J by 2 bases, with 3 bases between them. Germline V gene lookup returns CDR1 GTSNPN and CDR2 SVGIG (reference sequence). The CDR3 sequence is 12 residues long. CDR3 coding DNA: TGTGCCTGGACTCCTGGGGCCAACGTCCTGACTTTC. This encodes CAWTPGANVLTF.